These T cell receptor beta chains were read from a single sample in a study of blood T cells in healthy people across ages. TCRdb independently ran MiXCR on the 5' RACE reads; one entry per CDR3 protein. The sample carries around 1,000,000 distinct CDR3 sequences, approximately 25% recorded once. These sequences were also reported in another study, on T cells of mothers and their children.

Sequenced material: blood. All receptors derive from a girl aged 2-10 years in good health. Each CDR3 is given with its conserved first and last residue. A D gene is named only where the DNA matches it firmly. Clone sizes are given selectively: once, few, many, or a class where the clone is expanded.

cdr3_length	clone_size	v_call	j_call	d_call	cdr3_aa	cdr3_nt
15	NA	TRBV6-6	TRBJ2-1	NA	CASSYVLSSYNEQFF	TGTGCCAGCAGTTACGTGCTAAGCTCCTACAATGAGCAGTTCTTC
13	NA	TRBV7-9	TRBJ1-6	NA	CASSLEGDPPLHF	TGTGCCAGCAGCTTAGAAGGAGATCCACCCCTCCACTTT
18	few	TRBV7-2	TRBJ2-1	NA	CASSFTSTAAYPYNEQFF	TGTGCCAGCAGCTTTACCAGTACAGCAGCATATCCCTACAATGAGCAGTTCTTC
15	few	TRBV12-3/TRBV12-4	TRBJ1-5	TRBD1	CASTLDRGNNQPQHF	TGTGCCAGCACCCTCGACAGGGGCAACAATCAGCCCCAGCATTTT
14	few	TRBV15	TRBJ2-5	NA	CATSRASDQETQYF	TGTGCCACCAGCAGAGCTTCAGACCAAGAGACCCAGTACTTC
15	few	TRBV20-1	TRBJ2-7	TRBD2	CSGLAGEEFLYEQYF	TGCAGTGGACTAGCGGGAGAGGAGTTCCTCTACGAGCAGTACTTC
14	NA	TRBV15	TRBJ2-5	NA	CATSRLIGRYPQYF	TGTGCCACCAGCAGGTTAATTGGGAGATACCCCCAGTACTTC
14	NA	TRBV7-9	TRBJ1-4	TRBD1	CASSWQGEGEKLFF	TGTGCCAGCAGCTGGCAGGGGGAAGGTGAAAAACTGTTTTTT
14	few	TRBV16	TRBJ1-5	NA	CASSQSGGLEAQHF	TGTGCCAGCAGCCAATCGGGGGGTTTAGAAGCCCAGCATTTT
13	NA	TRBV5-1	TRBJ2-7	NA	CASSSGIVYEQYF	TGCGCCAGCAGCTCGGGGATTGTCTACGAGCAGTACTTC
14	NA	TRBV25-1	TRBJ1-3	NA	CASSDPVRAKTIYF	TGTGCCAGCAGTGACCCTGTGCGAGCGAAAACCATATATTTT
14	NA	TRBV7-9	TRBJ2-3	NA	CASSPPLEGDTQYF	TGTGCCAGCAGCCCCCCGCTTGAGGGGGATACGCAGTATTTT
14	NA	TRBV7-2	TRBJ2-5	NA	CASSLAPASETQYF	TGTGCCAGCAGCTTAGCACCGGCTTCGGAGACCCAGTACTTC
16	few	TRBV9	TRBJ1-4	NA	CASSNRDGATNEKLFF	TGTGCCAGCAGCAACCGCGACGGGGCAACTAATGAAAAACTGTTTTTT
14	NA	TRBV7-9	TRBJ2-3	TRBD2	CASSLIRGGDTQYF	TGTGCCAGCAGCTTGATACGGGGGGGGGATACGCAGTATTTT
16	few	TRBV20-1	TRBJ2-1	NA	CSAGGLGRTLYNEQFF	TGCAGTGCTGGTGGTCTGGGGCGGACCCTCTACAATGAGCAGTTCTTC
11	NA	TRBV20-1	TRBJ1-2	NA	CSATGHYGYTF	TGCAGTGCTACGGGACACTATGGCTACACCTTC
15	few	TRBV6-1	TRBJ2-7	NA	CASSQNPTGFGEQYF	TGTGCCAGCAGTCAAAACCCGACAGGCTTCGGCGAGCAGTACTTC
15	NA	TRBV6-1	TRBJ1-4	NA	CASSETTVAGEKLFF	TGTGCCAGCAGTGAAACGACGGTGGCGGGGGAAAAACTGTTTTTT